This TCR beta chain was captured by sequencing in a study of T cells in Graves' hyperthyroidism and ophthalmopathy. Findings and caveats of the study: Blood also contained most expanded thyroid clonotypes above 0.001.

Many counts were recorded for this clonotype. Its antigen is as yet unknown. With 5 bases clipped from V and 5 bases from J, the junction kept 8 bases outside the gene matches. Germline lookup yields CDR1 SGHNT and CDR2 YENEEA. The CDR3 contains 17 residues. The diagnoses drew upon clinical symptoms, serum thyroxine and TRAb, thyroid ultrasound and orbital computed tomography. Amplification of TCR beta CDR3 regions used RNA as the template. Initially, a first-round RT-PCR of the TCR CDR3 employed the HTBI primer set. TCRdb recomputed calls from the multiplex PCR reads with MiXCR, one row per CDR3 protein. The table records around 340,000 distinct CDR3 sequences, under 25% of them present only once.

This clonotype was sampled from a woman between 45 and 65 years old with Graves' hyperthyroidism. The sample comprised blood. This chain links TRBV11-3 with TRBJ2-1; 14 nucleotides match TRBD2. The CDR3 region is CASSVGLAGGKHNEQFF. CDR3 DNA: TGTGCCAGCAGCGTCGGACTAGCGGGAGGCAAGCACAATGAGCAGTTCTTC.